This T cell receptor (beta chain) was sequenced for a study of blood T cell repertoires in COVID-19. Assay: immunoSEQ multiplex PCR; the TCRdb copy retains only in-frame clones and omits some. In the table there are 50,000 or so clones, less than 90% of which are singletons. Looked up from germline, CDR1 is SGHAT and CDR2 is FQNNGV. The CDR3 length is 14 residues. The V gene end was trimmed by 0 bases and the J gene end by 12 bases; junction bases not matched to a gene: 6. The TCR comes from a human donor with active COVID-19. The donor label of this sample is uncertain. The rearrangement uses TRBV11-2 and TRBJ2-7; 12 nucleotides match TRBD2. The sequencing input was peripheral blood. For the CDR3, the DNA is TGTGCCAGCAGCTTAGATCTAGCGGGGGGGTCCCCGTACTTC. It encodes CASSLDLAGGSPYF.